This TCR beta chain was captured in a study of T cells in Graves' hyperthyroidism and ophthalmopathy. The V gene's germline CDR1 is ENHRY and CDR2 SYGVKD. The germline V and J ends were trimmed by 7 bases and 0 bases, with 10 bases remaining between them. The CDR3 totals 13 residues. RNA transcripts gave rise to amplified TCR beta CDR3 regions. TCR CDR3 underwent first-round RT-PCR with the HTBI primer set. TCRdb re-called the multiplex PCR reads with MiXCR, one entry per CDR3 protein. The sample has over 700,000 distinct CDR3 sequences; under 45% are singletons. This clonotype was counted at least ten times.

The sample was blood. The V gene is TRBV10-3, the J gene TRBJ2-7, with a tentative D call TRBD1 (6 bases). This TCR was recovered from a middle-aged woman with Graves' hyperthyroidism. CDR3 DNA sequence: TGTGCCATCAAGGGACAAAGCTCCTACGAGCAGTACTTC. It codes for CAIKGQSSYEQYF.